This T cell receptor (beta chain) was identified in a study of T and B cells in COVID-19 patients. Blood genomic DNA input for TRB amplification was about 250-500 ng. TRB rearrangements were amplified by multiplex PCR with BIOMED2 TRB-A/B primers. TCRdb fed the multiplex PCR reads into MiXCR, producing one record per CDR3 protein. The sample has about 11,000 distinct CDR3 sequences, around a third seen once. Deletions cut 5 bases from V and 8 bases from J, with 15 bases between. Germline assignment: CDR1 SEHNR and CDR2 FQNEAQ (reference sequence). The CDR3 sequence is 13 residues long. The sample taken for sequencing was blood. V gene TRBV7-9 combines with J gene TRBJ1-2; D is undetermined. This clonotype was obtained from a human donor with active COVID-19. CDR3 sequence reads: CASSLNEGRGYTF. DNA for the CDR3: TGTGCCAGCAGCCTTAATGAGGGTCGGGGCTACACCTTC. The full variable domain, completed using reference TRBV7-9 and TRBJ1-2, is DTGVSQNPRHKITKRGQNVTFRCDPISEHNRLYWYRQTLGQGPEFLTYFQNEAQLEKSRLLSDRFSAERPKGSFSTLEIQRTEQGDSAMYLCASSLNEGRGYTFGSGTRLTVV.